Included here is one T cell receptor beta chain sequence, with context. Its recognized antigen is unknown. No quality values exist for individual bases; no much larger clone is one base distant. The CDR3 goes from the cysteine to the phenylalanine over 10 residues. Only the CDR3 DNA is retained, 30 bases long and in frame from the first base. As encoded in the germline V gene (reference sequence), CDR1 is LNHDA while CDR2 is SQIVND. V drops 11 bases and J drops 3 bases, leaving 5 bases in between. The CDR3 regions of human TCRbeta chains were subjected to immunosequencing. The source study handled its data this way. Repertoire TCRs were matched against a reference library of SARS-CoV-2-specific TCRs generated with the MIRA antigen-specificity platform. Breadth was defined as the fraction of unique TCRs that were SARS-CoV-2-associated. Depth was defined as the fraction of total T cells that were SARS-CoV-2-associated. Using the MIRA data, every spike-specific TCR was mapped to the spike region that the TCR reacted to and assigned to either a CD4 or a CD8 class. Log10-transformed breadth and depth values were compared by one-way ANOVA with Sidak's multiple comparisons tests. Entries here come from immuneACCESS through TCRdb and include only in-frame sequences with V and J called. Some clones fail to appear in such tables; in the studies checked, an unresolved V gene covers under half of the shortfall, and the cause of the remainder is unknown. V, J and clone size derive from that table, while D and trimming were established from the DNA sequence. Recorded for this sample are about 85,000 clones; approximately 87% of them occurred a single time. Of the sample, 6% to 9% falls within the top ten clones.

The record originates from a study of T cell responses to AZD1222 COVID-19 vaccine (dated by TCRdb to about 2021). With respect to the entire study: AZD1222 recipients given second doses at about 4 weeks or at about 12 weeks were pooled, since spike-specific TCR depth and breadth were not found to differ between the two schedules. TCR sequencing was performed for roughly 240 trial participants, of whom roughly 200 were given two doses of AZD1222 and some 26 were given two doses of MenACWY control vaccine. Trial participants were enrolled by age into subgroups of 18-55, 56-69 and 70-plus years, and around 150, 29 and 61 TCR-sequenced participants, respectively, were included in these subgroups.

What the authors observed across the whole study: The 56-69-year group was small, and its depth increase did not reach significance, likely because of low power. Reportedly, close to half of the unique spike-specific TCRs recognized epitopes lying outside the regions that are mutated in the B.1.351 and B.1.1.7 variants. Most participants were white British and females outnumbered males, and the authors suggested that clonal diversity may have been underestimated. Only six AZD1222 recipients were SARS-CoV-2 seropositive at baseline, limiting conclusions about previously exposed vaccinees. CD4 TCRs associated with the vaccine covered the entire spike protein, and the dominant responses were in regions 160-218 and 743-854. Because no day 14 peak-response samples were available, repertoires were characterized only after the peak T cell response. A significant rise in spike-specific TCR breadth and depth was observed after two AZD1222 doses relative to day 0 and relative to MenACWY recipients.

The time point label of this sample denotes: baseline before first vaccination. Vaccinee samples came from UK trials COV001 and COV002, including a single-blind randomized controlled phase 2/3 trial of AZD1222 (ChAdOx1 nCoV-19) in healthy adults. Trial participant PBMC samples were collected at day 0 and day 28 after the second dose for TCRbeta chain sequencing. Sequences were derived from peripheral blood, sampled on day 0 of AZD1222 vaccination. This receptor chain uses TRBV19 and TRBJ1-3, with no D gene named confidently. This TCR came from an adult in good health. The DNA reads TGTGCCGCCCTTGGAAACACCATATATTTT. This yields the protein CAALGNTIYF.